This passage covers 32 T cell receptor beta chains from one sample sequenced in a study of shared clonotypes between healthy human individuals. The table came from immunoSEQ multiplex PCR; TCRdb's copy has only in-frame clones and leaves some out. The sample has 2,500,000 or so clones, 90% to 95% seen once; the top ten hold more than 0.12%. The sample taken for sequencing was naive CD4+ T cells sorted from blood. As for subset: CD45RA+ positively selected. The receptor set was obtained from a man younger than 30 in good health.

The J gene is TRBJ2-5, the V gene TRBV30, with 11 bases matching TRBD2. The V and J ends lost 0 bases and 5 bases, in that order; junction bases with no gene match: 5. CDR1 is GTSNPN, CDR2 SVGIG, per germline (reference sequence). The length of the CDR3 is 15 residues. The CDR3 DNA reads TGTGCCTGGAGTGTAGGAACTAGCGGGAGTGAGACCCAGTACTTC. Amino acid sequence: CAWSVGTSGSETQYF.

The rearrangement joins TRBV2 to TRBJ1-6; D gene ambiguous. This CDR3 is built from 16 residues. With 6 bases removed from V and 2 bases from J, the gap between germline ends came to 14 bases. The V gene's germline CDR1 is SNHLY and CDR2 FYNNEI. Here the CDR3 reads CASSSPTYPYNSPLHF. The DNA for the CDR3 is TGTGCCAGCAGCTCTCCGACTTACCCCTATAATTCACCCCTCCACTTT. The variable domain in full, with the rest retrieved from reference TRBV2 and TRBJ1-6, is EPEVTQTPSHQVTQMGQEVILRCVPISNHLYFYWYRQILGQKVEFLVSFYNNEISEKSEIFDDQFSVERPDGSNFTLKIRSTKLEDSAMYFCASSSPTYPYNSPLHFGNGTRLTVT.

The CDR3, as DNA: TGTGCCAGCAGCTTGACGCTAGCGGGAGGCGGGAATGGAGATACGCAGTATTTT. This encodes CASSLTLAGGGNGDTQYF. The chain couples TRBV5-4 to TRBJ2-3; TRBD2 matches 11 bases. The V segment lost 1 base and the J segment 5 bases; nucleotides outside the gene matches: 12. This CDR3 is built from 18 residues. From germline, CDR1 is SGHNT and CDR2 YYREEE (reference sequence).

The V call is TRBV6-1, the J call TRBJ2-3; a weak D match, TRBD1 (6 bases). With 2 bases removed from V and 3 bases from J, the gap between germline ends came to 24 bases. Germline V gene sequence: CDR1 MNHNS, CDR2 SASEGT. The CDR3 runs 19 residues. The CDR3 nucleotides are TGTGCCAGCAGTGAACCGCCTGCTGGCAGGGGTAAGCGGACAGATACGCAGTATTTT. It specifies CASSEPPAGRGKRTDTQYF.

The chain links TRBV6-6 to TRBJ2-2; D unresolved. The germline V and J ends were trimmed by 0 bases and 6 bases, with 14 bases remaining between them. The length of the CDR3 is 16 residues. Germline V gene data show CDR1 as MNHNY and CDR2 as SVGAGI (reference sequence). CDR3 DNA: TGTGCCAGCAGTTACTCGTTCGAGCCCCGGGCCGGGGAGCTGTTTTTT. It yields the protein CASSYSFEPRAGELFF.

The chain recombines TRBV5-1 with TRBJ1-4; 12 bases align to TRBD1. J was trimmed by 6 bases and V by 4 bases; bases with no gene match: 4. Germline V gene data show CDR1 as SGHRS and CDR2 as YFSETQ. CDR3 length: 15 residues. CDR3 bases: TGCGCCAGCAGCACCGGGACAGGGGGCCATGAAAAACTGTTTTTT. This gives the protein CASSTGTGGHEKLFF.

This sequence joins TRBV5-1 and TRBJ2-3; D perhaps matches TRBD1 (5 bases). CDR1 and CDR2 from the germline V gene are SGHRS and YFSETQ. CDR3 length: 14 amino acids. The V gene lost 0 bases and the J gene lost 7 bases, with 12 bases spanning the gap. The CDR3 bases are TGCGCCAGCAGCTTGGCGCTCAGGGTAAATACGCAGTATTTT. Translating gives CASSLALRVNTQYF.

This chain uses TRBV7-2 with TRBJ2-5; perhaps TRBD2 as D (6 bases). The V gene's germline CDR1 is SGHTA and CDR2 FQGNSA. The CDR3 is 13 amino acids. The V end lost 0 bases, the J end lost 9 bases, and 11 bases lay between the germline ends. The CDR3 sequence: CASSLAEGKAQYF. CDR3 DNA: TGTGCCAGCAGCTTAGCGGAGGGGAAGGCCCAGTACTTC. Using reference TRBV7-2 and TRBJ2-5 for the parts outside the CDR3, the full variable domain is GAGVSQSPSNKVTEKGKDVELRCDPISGHTALYWYRQSLGQGLEFLIYFQGNSAPDKSGLPSDRFSAERTGGSVSTLTIQRTQQEDSAVYLCASSLAEGKAQYFGPGTRLLVL.

The CDR3 reads CASSALGQSYEQYF. The CDR3 DNA sequence: TGTGCCAGCAGTGCGTTAGGGCAGTCCTACGAGCAGTACTTC. V usage is TRBV2 and J usage is TRBJ2-7; D is undetermined. In germline, CDR1 is SNHLY, CDR2 FYNNEI. The ends were cut back, 4 bases at V and 1 base at J, with 11 bases in the middle. The CDR3 is 14 residues long.

The gene calls are TRBV21-1 and TRBJ2-1; the D call of TRBD1 is as the table states it, not checked on the DNA. TRBV21-1 is designated a pseudogene. This CDR3 is 16 amino acids long. This CDR3 is CATPTPLDRPVNEQFF. The CDR3 DNA follows: TGTGCCACCCCCACCCCCTTAGACAGACCCGTCAATGAGCAGTTCTTC.

Concerning this clone itself: Within the sample, other DNA sequences also encode this same CDR3. V gene TRBV5-1 combines with J gene TRBJ2-7, with 9 bases fitting TRBD2. The length of the CDR3 is 14 residues. Unmatched junction bases numbered 4, after V lost 2 bases and J lost 4 bases. The germline gives CDR1 SGHRS, CDR2 YFSETQ. For the CDR3, the DNA is TGCGCCAGCAGCTTACTAGCGGGCGCTTACGAGCAGTACTTC. Protein: CASSLLAGAYEQYF.

The count of this clone is one. The J gene is TRBJ2-1, the V gene TRBV2, with D unclear. Deletions cut 4 bases from V and 0 bases from J, with 7 bases between. This CDR3 is built from 14 residues. Germline loops: CDR1 SNHLY, CDR2 FYNNEI. The CDR3 nucleotides read TGTGCCAGCAGTGTCAGCAGCTCCTACAATGAGCAGTTCTTC. This translates into CASSVSSSYNEQFF.

J is TRBJ1-2 and V is TRBV5-1; D is unresolved. This CDR3 is 14 amino acids long. The V end was cut by 4 bases, the J end by 0 bases, with 10 bases between. Germline values: CDR1 SGHRS, CDR2 YFSETQ. The CDR3 loop reads CASSPSIANYGYTF. The CDR3 bases are TGCGCCAGCAGCCCCTCAATAGCTAACTATGGCTACACCTTC.

CDR3 sequence: CASSSVESSYNSPLHF. Written as DNA, the CDR3 is TGTGCCAGCTCAAGCGTCGAGAGCTCCTATAATTCACCCCTCCACTTT. The chain recombines TRBV18 with TRBJ1-6; unclear D gene. Looked up from germline, CDR1 is KGHSH and CDR2 is LQKENI. The CDR3 covers 16 residues. Trimming shortened V by 5 bases and J by 0 bases, and 11 bases separated the two germline ends.

This chain uses TRBV5-4 with TRBJ2-7, with 8 positions matching TRBD1. The junction had 7 bases not matched to a gene; V was cut back by 0 bases and J by 5 bases. The length of the CDR3 is 15 residues. CDR1 and CDR2 from the germline V gene are SGHNT and YYREEE (reference sequence). The CDR3 is CASSLDLDRAHEQYF. The DNA for the CDR3 is TGTGCCAGCAGCTTGGACCTGGACAGGGCCCACGAGCAGTACTTC.

The rearrangement joins TRBV7-2 to TRBJ2-2; TRBD1 is a possible D gene (6 bases). Trimming pared 4 bases from V and 0 bases from J, leaving 9 bases between. CDR1 is SGHTA, CDR2 FQGNSA, per germline. The CDR3 runs to 15 residues. This chain's CDR3 is CASSWGQTNTGELFF. The CDR3 DNA reads TGTGCCAGCAGCTGGGGGCAGACGAACACCGGGGAGCTGTTTTTT. The full variable domain, rest sourced from reference TRBV7-2 and TRBJ2-2, is GAGVSQSPSNKVTEKGKDVELRCDPISGHTALYWYRQSLGQGLEFLIYFQGNSAPDKSGLPSDRFSAERTGGSVSTLTIQRTQQEDSAVYLCASSWGQTNTGELFFGEGSRLTVL.

This chain connects TRBV18 to TRBJ2-5; 7 bases line up with TRBD1. TRBJ2-7 explains the end of the DNA better; the J call may be wrong. The germline gives CDR1 KGHSH, CDR2 LQKENI. There are 14 residues in the CDR3. DNA for the CDR3: TGTGCCAGCTCACCCACAGGGGTAGAGGACGAGCAGTACTTC. Translating gives CASSPTGVEDEQYF.

The V gene is TRBV25-1, the J gene TRBJ2-1; 10 bases are shared with TRBD2. Germline V gene sequence: CDR1 MGHDK, CDR2 SYGVNS. The V and J ends lost 10 bases and 9 bases, in that order; junction bases with no gene match: 21. The CDR3 contains 17 residues. CDR3 sequence: CATRLAGGVGTYGEQFF. In DNA, the CDR3 is TGTGCCACGCGATTAGCGGGAGGTGTGGGCACGTACGGTGAGCAGTTCTTC.

The CDR3 reads CASSSSELNTEAFF. The CDR3 region has the DNA TGTGCCAGCAGCTCATCAGAGTTGAACACTGAAGCTTTCTTT. This chain connects TRBV7-8 to TRBJ1-1; D gene ambiguous. V was clipped by 4 bases and J by 0 bases, with 9 bases between them. CDR1 and CDR2 (germline): SGHVS, FQNEAQ. The CDR3 has 14 amino acids.

The chain joins TRBV4-1 to TRBJ1-1; 8 bases agree with TRBD1. CDR1 is MGHRA and CDR2 is YSYEKL in the germline V gene. The CDR3 sequence is 16 residues long. V lost 6 bases and J lost 2; bases outside the gene matches: 11. As DNA, the CDR3 is TGCGCCAGCAGGCTCGGGACAGGTTACCCAAACACTGAAGCTTTCTTT. It is translated as CASRLGTGYPNTEAFF.

The rearrangement uses TRBV27 and TRBJ2-3, with 11 bases identical to TRBD2. The CDR3 loop spans 16 amino acids. The V and J ends lost 10 bases and 3 bases, in that order; junction bases with no gene match: 12. Germline V gene lookup returns CDR1 MNHEY and CDR2 SMNVEV (reference sequence). The CDR3 protein is CATAKLAGDWTDTQYF. Written as DNA, the CDR3 is TGTGCCACCGCTAAACTAGCGGGGGATTGGACAGATACGCAGTATTTT.

The J gene is TRBJ1-2, the V gene TRBV29-1, with TRBD1 identical over 8 bases. The CDR3 sequence is 14 residues long. V was clipped by 3 bases and J by 3 bases; unmatched bases: 6. Per germline, CDR1 SQVTM and CDR2 ANQGSEA. DNA for the CDR3: TGCAGCGTTGAGGGGACAGGTCGCGACTATGGCTACACCTTC. Amino acids: CSVEGTGRDYGYTF.

The gene calls are TRBV7-3 and TRBJ1-2; 7 bases fit TRBD1. Per the germline V gene, CDR1 is SGHTA and CDR2 is FQGTGA. This CDR3 spans 12 amino acids. The trim removed 5 bases at V and 8 bases at J, leaving 5 bases unmatched. The CDR3 bases are TGTGCCAGCAGCCGAGACAGGGTCGGCTACACCTTC. Translating gives CASSRDRVGYTF.

The chain carries TRBV5-1 and TRBJ2-2; 10 nucleotides agree with TRBD2. The CDR3 is 15 residues long. With V trimmed by 8 bases and J by 0 bases, 4 bases remained unmatched. Germline V gives CDR1 SGHRS, CDR2 YFSETQ. The CDR3: CASQGLATNTGELFF. The CDR3 DNA sequence: TGCGCCAGTCAGGGACTAGCGACGAACACCGGGGAGCTGTTTTTT.

V usage is TRBV6-5 and J usage is TRBJ1-4; the D gene is possibly TRBD1 (6 bases). V lost 2 bases to trimming and J lost 10 bases, with 14 bases between them. Looked up from germline, CDR1 is MNHEY and CDR2 is SVGAGI. This CDR3 is built from 14 residues. The CDR3 DNA sequence: TGTGCCAGCAGTTACGACAGGATTCTAGGAAAACTGTTTTTT. Translating it yields CASSYDRILGKLFF.

CDR3: CASTIAAGESYEQYF. CDR3 DNA sequence: TGTGCCAGTACGATAGCGGCGGGGGAATCCTACGAGCAGTACTTC. This chain uses TRBV19 with TRBJ2-7, with 7 nucleotides matching TRBD2. Germline loops: CDR1 LNHDA, CDR2 SQIVND (reference sequence). CDR3 size: 15 residues. V was clipped by 7 bases and J by 1 base; unmatched bases: 10.

The chain combines TRBV5-5 with TRBJ2-2; D is possibly TRBD2 (6 bases). Deletions cut 4 bases from V and 0 bases from J, with 10 bases between. The CDR3 has 15 amino acids. The germline gives CDR1 SGHKS, CDR2 YYEKEE (reference sequence). This CDR3 reads CASSAGSPNTGELFF. The CDR3 DNA sequence: TGTGCCAGCAGCGCGGGATCACCGAACACCGGGGAGCTGTTTTTT.

J is TRBJ1-4 and V is TRBV2, with D perhaps TRBD1 (5 bases). V lost 10 bases and J 4 bases, leaving 16 bases between the germline ends. CDR1 is SNHLY and CDR2 is FYNNEI in the germline V gene. This CDR3 region has 14 residues. The CDR3 nucleotides read TGTGCCACGGGGTGGGGCAGTGGTAATGAAAAACTGTTTTTT. Translated, it gives CATGWGSGNEKLFF.

The chain links TRBV15 to TRBJ1-1; D gene unclear. Trimming took 8 bases from V and 0 from J, leaving 7 bases between them. Germline V CDR1 and CDR2: LNHNV, YYDKDF (reference sequence). The CDR3 consists of 12 residues. The DNA for the CDR3 is TGTGCCACCTCCGTCCTGAACACTGAAGCTTTCTTT. This encodes CATSVLNTEAFF. The variable domain in full, with the rest retrieved from reference TRBV15 and TRBJ1-1, is DAMVIQNPRYQVTQFGKPVTLSCSQTLNHNVMYWYQQKSSQAPKLLFHYYDKDFNNEADTPDNFQSRRPNTSFCFLDIRSPGLGDTAMYLCATSVLNTEAFFGQGTRLTVV.

The CDR3 loop is CASSPGNGEQYF. CDR3 bases: TGTGCCAGCAGCCCGGGGAATGGCGAGCAGTACTTC. V and J are TRBV7-9 and TRBJ2-7; a possible D gene is TRBD2 (5 bases). The CDR3 is 12 amino acids. V shed 5 bases and J shed 6 bases, with 11 bases lying between them. Germline V CDR1 and CDR2: SEHNR, FQNEAQ (reference sequence). Combining the CDR3 with reference TRBV7-9 and TRBJ2-7 gives the whole variable domain DTGVSQNPRHKITKRGQNVTFRCDPISEHNRLYWYRQTLGQGPEFLTYFQNEAQLEKSRLLSDRFSAERPKGSFSTLEIQRTEQGDSAMYLCASSPGNGEQYFGPGTRLTVT.

J is TRBJ1-5 and V is TRBV6-6; a possible D gene is TRBD1 (5 bases). Germline CDR1 is MNHNY and CDR2 is SVGAGI (reference sequence). The CDR3 contains 14 residues. V was pared by 4 bases and J by 4 bases, with 11 bases between. CDR3 region: CASSFLQANQPQHF. The CDR3 coding sequence is TGTGCCAGCAGTTTTTTACAGGCAAATCAGCCCCAGCATTTT.

V usage is TRBV19 and J usage is TRBJ2-7, with D uncertain. The V gene's germline CDR1 is LNHDA and CDR2 SQIVND (reference sequence). The CDR3 is 13 amino acids. Trimming removed 11 bases at V and 0 bases at J, with 14 bases between. The DNA for the CDR3 is TGTGCCTCCCGGGCTCTTAGCTCCTACGAGCAGTACTTC. It yields the protein CASRALSSYEQYF.